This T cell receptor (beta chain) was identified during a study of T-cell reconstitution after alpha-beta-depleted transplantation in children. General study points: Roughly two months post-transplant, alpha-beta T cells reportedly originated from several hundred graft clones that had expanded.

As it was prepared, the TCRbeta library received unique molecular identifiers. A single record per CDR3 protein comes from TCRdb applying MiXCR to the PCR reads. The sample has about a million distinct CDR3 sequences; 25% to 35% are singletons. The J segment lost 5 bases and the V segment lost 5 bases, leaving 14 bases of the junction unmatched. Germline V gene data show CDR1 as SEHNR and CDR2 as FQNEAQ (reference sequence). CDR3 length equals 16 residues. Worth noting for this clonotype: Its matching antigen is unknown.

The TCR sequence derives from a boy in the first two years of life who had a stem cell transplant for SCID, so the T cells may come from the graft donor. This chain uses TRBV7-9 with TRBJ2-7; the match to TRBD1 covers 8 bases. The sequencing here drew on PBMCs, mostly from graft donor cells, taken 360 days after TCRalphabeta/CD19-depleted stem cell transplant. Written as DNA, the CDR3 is TGTGCCAGCAGCCGCTGGACAGGGCAAGTATTCCACGAGCAGTACTTC. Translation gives CASSRWTGQVFHEQYF.